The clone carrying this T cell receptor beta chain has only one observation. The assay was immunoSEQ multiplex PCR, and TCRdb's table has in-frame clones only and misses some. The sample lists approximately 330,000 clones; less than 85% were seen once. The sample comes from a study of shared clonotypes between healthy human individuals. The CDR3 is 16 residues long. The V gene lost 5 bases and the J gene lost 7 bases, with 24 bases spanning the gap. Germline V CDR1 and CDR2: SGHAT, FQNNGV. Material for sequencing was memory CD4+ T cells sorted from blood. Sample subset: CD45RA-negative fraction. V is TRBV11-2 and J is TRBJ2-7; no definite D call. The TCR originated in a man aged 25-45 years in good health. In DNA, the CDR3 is TGTGCCAGCAGCCTACGGTCGGCGGACCTACTACGTGAGCAGTACTTC. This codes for CASSLRSADLLREQYF.